This TCR beta chain was sequenced during a study of T cell responses to AZD1222 COVID-19 vaccine (dated by TCRdb to 2020 to 2023). Regarding the complete study: AZD1222 recipients whose second dose came at about 4 weeks and those whose second dose came at about 12 weeks were combined into one group, since spike-specific TCR depth and breadth did not differ between the two schedules. A total of approximately 240 trial participants underwent TCR sequencing, of whom nearly 210 had received two doses of AZD1222 and 26 had received two doses of the MenACWY control vaccine. Trial participants were enrolled into age subgroups of 18-55, 56-69 and 70-plus years, which contained 148, 28 and 57 TCR-sequenced participants, respectively. The full study reports these points: Because no samples from the day 14 peak response were available, repertoires could be characterized only after the peak T cell response. Conclusions about previously exposed vaccinees are limited because only a handful of AZD1222 recipients were SARS-CoV-2 seropositive at baseline. Reportedly, almost half of the unique spike-specific TCRs recognized epitopes lying outside the regions that are mutated in the B.1.351 and B.1.1.7 variants. Participants were mostly white British, with more females than males. The authors suggested clonal diversity may have been underestimated. After two AZD1222 doses, spike-specific TCR breadth and depth were significantly higher than at day 0 and than in MenACWY recipients. The 56-69-year group was small, and its depth increase did not reach significance, likely because of low power. Vaccine-associated CD4 TCRs spanned the whole spike protein, with dominant responses in regions 160-218 and 743-854.

About this clone: No antigen is known for it. The sample holds no much larger clone one base away, and base qualities are not on file.

Reading the label with the study, this specimen's time point is: baseline before first vaccination. Vaccinee samples came from UK trials COV001 and COV002, including a single-blind randomized controlled phase 2/3 trial of AZD1222 (ChAdOx1 nCoV-19) in healthy adults. For TCRbeta chain sequencing, PBMC samples from trial participants were taken at day 0 and at day 28 after the second dose. The CDR3 regions of human TCRbeta chains were subjected to immunosequencing. Turning to the authors' computational methods: Repertoire TCRs were checked for matches against a reference library of SARS-CoV-2-specific TCRs that had been generated using the MIRA antigen-specificity platform. Breadth meant the fraction of unique TCRs that were SARS-CoV-2-associated, whereas depth meant the fraction of total T cells that were SARS-CoV-2-associated. Each spike-specific TCR was assigned to its reactive spike region and to a CD4 or CD8 class using the MIRA data. Log10-transformed breadth and depth values were compared by one-way ANOVA with Sidak's multiple comparisons tests. The table was pulled from immuneACCESS by TCRdb, which kept in-frame rearrangements only. Such tables lose some clones; where checked, under half of the loss comes from unresolved V genes, and the rest has no known cause. Clonal size and the V and J genes are those of that table, whereas D and trimming came from the DNA. Present in this sample are 80,000 to 100,000 clones, roughly 92% of which were seen just once. In total, the top ten clones hold about 13% of the sample.

The V end gives up 5 bases and the J end 7 bases, leaving 5 bases in the junction not matched to a gene. The CDR3 sequence holds 14 residues, the cysteine and phenylalanine included. The retained sequence is limited to the CDR3, 42 bases, with the frame set at the first base. The germline V gene (reference sequence) provides CDR1 GTSNPN and CDR2 SVGIG. The specimen comprised peripheral blood, sampled on day 0 of AZD1222 vaccination. This chain joins TRBV30 to TRBJ1-4, with TRBD1 identical over 12 junction bases. The receptor was derived from an adult in good health. The CDR3 sequence is CAWGDRGLVEKLFF. The nucleotide sequence reads as follows: TGTGCCTGGGGGGACAGGGGGCTTGTTGAAAAACTGTTTTTT.